The 23 T cell receptor beta chains listed next were all sequenced from one sample in a study. TCRdb's copy holds only in-frame clones and misses some; the assay was immunoSEQ multiplex PCR. This table holds some 70,000 clones, around 93% found once. Sequenced input: PBMCs. Source of these receptors: a man aged 40-49 years with rheumatoid arthritis.

DNA of the CDR3: TGTGCCAGCTGCTACGGTCGCTGCTACGAGCAGTACTTC. Residues: CASCYGRCYEQYF. This chain joins TRBV27 and TRBJ2-7; D unresolved. Trimming pared 8 bases from V and 3 bases from J, leaving 14 bases between. The CDR3 consists of 13 residues. Germline V gives CDR1 MNHEY, CDR2 SMNVEV (reference sequence).

The chain employs TRBV24-1 and TRBJ2-2; 11 nucleotides agree with TRBD2. V gave up 11 bases and J gave up 4 bases; unmatched junction bases: 11. The CDR3 totals 16 residues. Germline CDR1 and CDR2: KGHDR and SFDVKD. The CDR3 spells CAIHRLAGFSTGELFF. The CDR3 DNA follows: TGTGCCATCCACCGACTAGCGGGATTCTCCACCGGGGAGCTGTTTTTT.

The V call is TRBV2, the J call TRBJ2-3, with TRBD1 as a possible D gene (6 bases). The CDR3 loop spans 15 amino acids. The germline V gene has CDR1 SNHLY and CDR2 FYNNEI. V was cut by 2 bases and J by 4 bases, with 13 bases left in between. The CDR3 bases are TGTGCCAGCAGTGAAACAGGGTATTATGCAGATACGCAGTATTTT. The encoded protein is CASSETGYYADTQYF.

In its sample, this clone was seen once. The chain has TRBV27 and TRBJ2-1; a possible D gene is TRBD2 (5 bases). CDR1 and CDR2 (germline): MNHEY, SMNVEV (reference sequence). The CDR3 contains 14 residues. V was cut by 3 bases and J by 4 bases, with 10 bases left in between. CDR3 sequence: CASSFPGGYNEQFF. In DNA form, the CDR3 reads TGTGCCAGCAGTTTTCCGGGCGGGTACAATGAGCAGTTCTTC.

J is TRBJ2-7 and V is TRBV30; TRBD2 agrees at 8 bases. Per germline, CDR1 GTSNPN and CDR2 SVGIG (reference sequence). This CDR3 is 14 amino acids long. The junction had 10 bases not matched to a gene; V was cut back by 4 bases and J by 5 bases. The CDR3, as DNA: TGTGCCTGGACGCGTGTAGCGGGGTCGGACGAGCAGTACTTC. It encodes CAWTRVAGSDEQYF. Full variable domain (remainder filled in from reference TRBV30 and TRBJ2-7): SQTIHQWPATLVQPVGSPLSLECTVEGTSNPNLYWYRQAAGRGLQLLFYSVGIGQISSEVPQNLSASRPQDRQFILSSKKLLLSDSGFYLCAWTRVAGSDEQYFGPGTRLTVT.

The rearrangement uses TRBV6-4 and TRBJ2-3, with 7 bases identical to TRBD2. The J segment lost 1 base and the V segment lost 6 bases, leaving 7 bases of the junction unmatched. The germline V gene encodes CDR1 MRHNA and CDR2 SNTAGT. The CDR3 covers 15 residues. As DNA, the CDR3 is TGTGCCAGCAGGCCGAGGGCGGGAGGCACAGATACGCAGTATTTT. Amino acids: CASRPRAGGTDTQYF.

The chain uses TRBV4-1 and TRBJ2-1; 9 bases map to TRBD2. Looked up from germline, CDR1 is MGHRA and CDR2 is YSYEKL. V lost 1 base and J lost 4; bases outside the gene matches: 8. This CDR3 has 17 residues. Here the CDR3 DNA reads TGCGCCAGCAGCCAAGCCCGGGCTAGCGGGGATTACAATGAGCAGTTCTTC. Translating gives CASSQARASGDYNEQFF.

The chain couples TRBV5-4 to TRBJ2-6; D is ambiguous. The CDR3 extends over 15 amino acids. Germline CDR1 SGHNT, CDR2 YYREEE (reference sequence). V was shortened by 4 bases and J by 0 bases, with 8 bases between the two germline ends. Here the CDR3 reads CASSLLISGANVLTF. The DNA for the CDR3 is TGTGCCAGCAGCCTTTTAATCTCTGGGGCCAACGTCCTGACTTTC.

The gene calls are TRBV9 and TRBJ1-4; the D gene is possibly TRBD1 (6 bases). CDR1 and CDR2 (germline): SGDLS, YYNGEE. Trimming took 0 bases from V and 6 from J, leaving 12 bases between them. The CDR3 is 15 amino acids. CDR3 in DNA: TGTGCCAGCAGCGTAGAACCGGGGGCAGATGAAAAACTGTTTTTT. Its translation is CASSVEPGADEKLFF.

This clone occurred once. The chain joins TRBV19 to TRBJ2-1; 8 bases match TRBD1. This CDR3 spans 17 amino acids. After removal of 8 bases from V and 5 bases from J, the junction contained 17 bases not matched to a gene. The germline V gene encodes CDR1 LNHDA and CDR2 SQIVND (reference sequence). The DNA of the CDR3 is TGTGCCAGTGCCGGGACAGGATCCGCAAGGGTCCACAATGAGCAGTTCTTC. Translated: CASAGTGSARVHNEQFF. Complete variable domain (other parts from reference TRBV19 and TRBJ2-1): DGGITQSPKYLFRKEGQNVTLSCEQNLNHDAMYWYRQDPGQGLRLIYYSQIVNDFQKGDIAEGYSVSREKKESFPLTVTSAQKNPTAFYLCASAGTGSARVHNEQFFGPGTRLTVL.

This sequence joins TRBV28 and TRBJ1-3, with no clear D. This CDR3 has 18 residues. The germline V gene has CDR1 MDHEN and CDR2 SYDVKM. The V end lost 1 base, the J end lost 0 bases, and 16 bases lay between the germline ends. The CDR3 DNA reads as TGTGCCAGCAGTTTATCCTGGCTGCAGCGTCGCTCTGGAAACACCATATATTTT. Its translation: CASSLSWLQRRSGNTIYF.

The genes are TRBV2 and TRBJ2-7, with TRBD1 matching over 9 bases. V was pared by 8 bases and J by 0 bases, with 14 bases of the junction left unmatched. CDR1 and CDR2 from the germline V gene are SNHLY and FYNNEI. CDR3 length: 17 residues. This chain's CDR3 is CASSKKKVQGASYEQYF. The DNA of the CDR3 is TGTGCCAGCTCAAAAAAGAAGGTACAGGGGGCCTCCTACGAGCAGTACTTC.

The CDR3 spells CASSLGTSGGAGNEQYF. DNA of the CDR3: TGTGCCAGCAGCTTGGGGACTAGCGGAGGTGCAGGGAACGAGCAGTACTTC. This chain links TRBV5-8 with TRBJ2-7; 10 nucleotides agree with TRBD2. The CDR3 sequence is 17 residues long. V lost 0 bases and J lost 5; bases outside the gene matches: 11. The germline CDR1 and CDR2 sequences are SGHTS and YDEGEE. Combining the CDR3 with reference TRBV5-8 and TRBJ2-7 gives the whole variable domain EAGVTQSPTHLIKTRGQQATLRCSPISGHTSVYWYQQALGLGLQFLLWYDEGEERNRGNFPPRFSGRQFPNYSSELNVNALELEDSALYLCASSLGTSGGAGNEQYFGPGTRLTVT.

The chain couples TRBV28 to TRBJ2-7, with 11 bases matching TRBD1. Germline loops: CDR1 MDHEN, CDR2 SYDVKM. V dropped 4 bases and J dropped 0; count of bases not matched to a gene: 8. This CDR3 has 17 amino acids. The DNA for the CDR3 is TGTGCCAGCAGTTCACCGGGACAGGGGGGTGGCTCCTACGAGCAGTACTTC. It is translated as CASSSPGQGGGSYEQYF.

This sequence joins TRBV25-1 and TRBJ2-2; TRBD2 is a possible D gene (5 bases). The CDR3 has 15 residues. In germline, CDR1 is MGHDK, CDR2 SYGVNS. V gave up 4 bases and J gave up 1 base, with 10 bases separating them. CDR3 DNA sequence: TGTGCCAGCAGTGGGACTCAGGTGAACACCGGGGAGCTGTTTTTT. As protein: CASSGTQVNTGELFF.

The rearrangement links TRBV6-6 to TRBJ2-7; 7 bases match TRBD1. The CDR3 is 13 amino acids. Losses at the gene ends were 4 bases for V and 3 bases for J; bases not matched to a gene: 3. CDR1 is MNHNY and CDR2 is SVGAGI in the germline V gene (reference sequence). The chain's CDR3 is CASSSWTGYEQYF. CDR3 DNA sequence: TGTGCCAGCAGTTCCTGGACAGGCTACGAGCAGTACTTC.

The rearrangement uses TRBV6-5 and TRBJ2-2; TRBD2 matches at 7 bases. This CDR3 region has 13 residues. V gave up 7 bases and J gave up 6 bases; unmatched junction bases: 5. Germline CDR1 and CDR2: MNHEY and SVGAGI. The CDR3 nucleotides are TGTGCCAGCACCGGACTAGTCCCCGGGGAGCTGTTTTTT. This sequence encodes CASTGLVPGELFF.

This chain's CDR3 is CASSLLWGKGMNTEAFF. The CDR3 DNA follows: TGTGCCAGCAGCTTATTATGGGGGAAGGGAATGAACACTGAAGCTTTCTTT. This chain joins TRBV7-8 and TRBJ1-1; tentative D call: TRBD1 (5 bases). Germline V gene data show CDR1 as SGHVS and CDR2 as FQNEAQ. The V gene lost 2 bases and the J gene lost 0 bases, with 16 bases spanning the gap. The CDR3 runs 17 residues.

The sample holds one count of this clone. This chain links TRBV12-5 with TRBJ1-1; D unclear. V was cut by 8 bases and J by 4 bases, with 11 bases left in between. CDR3 length: 12 residues. Germline-derived CDR1 and CDR2 are LGHNT and FRNRAP. CDR3 sequence (DNA): TGTGCTAGTTCCGGGATCGGCACTGAAGCTTTCTTT. It encodes CASSGIGTEAFF.

The gene calls are TRBV7-9 and TRBJ1-5, with 10 nucleotides matching TRBD1. CDR1 and CDR2 (germline): SEHNR, FQNEAQ (reference sequence). Trimming took 8 bases from V and 6 from J; bases not matched to a gene: 10. This CDR3 spans 15 amino acids. The CDR3 spells CASADGQGVGQPQHF. Here the CDR3 DNA reads TGTGCCAGCGCTGACGGACAGGGGGTAGGTCAGCCCCAGCATTTT. Supplemented by reference TRBV7-9 and TRBJ1-5, the full variable domain reads DTGVSQNPRHKITKRGQNVTFRCDPISEHNRLYWYRQTLGQGPEFLTYFQNEAQLEKSRLLSDRFSAERPKGSFSTLEIQRTEQGDSAMYLCASADGQGVGQPQHFGDGTRLSIL.

V gene TRBV28 combines with J gene TRBJ1-5; no definite D call. Trimming left V 5 bases short and J 6 bases short, with 17 bases between. Germline CDR1 reads MDHEN; CDR2 reads SYDVKM. The CDR3 covers 15 residues. The CDR3 nucleotides read TGTGCCAGCAGTGTTCGCGGGAGGGCTGGTCAGCCCCAGCATTTT. It codes for CASSVRGRAGQPQHF.

The chain employs TRBV9 and TRBJ2-1; 11 bases fit TRBD2. With V trimmed by 0 bases and J by 7 bases, 3 bases remained unmatched. Germline loops: CDR1 SGDLS, CDR2 YYNGEE. The CDR3 sequence is 15 residues long. The CDR3 coding sequence is TGTGCCAGCAGCGTAGAACTAGCGGGAGCTAATGAGCAGTTCTTC. Encoded protein: CASSVELAGANEQFF.

The chain couples TRBV29-1 to TRBJ2-5, with D tentatively TRBD1 (5 bases). The ends were cut back, 3 bases at V and 2 bases at J, with 13 bases in the middle. There are 14 residues in the CDR3. The germline CDR1 and CDR2 sequences are SQVTM and ANQGSEA. The CDR3 sequence is CSVDGRGGQETQYF. CDR3 bases: TGCAGCGTTGACGGTAGGGGCGGACAAGAGACCCAGTACTTC.